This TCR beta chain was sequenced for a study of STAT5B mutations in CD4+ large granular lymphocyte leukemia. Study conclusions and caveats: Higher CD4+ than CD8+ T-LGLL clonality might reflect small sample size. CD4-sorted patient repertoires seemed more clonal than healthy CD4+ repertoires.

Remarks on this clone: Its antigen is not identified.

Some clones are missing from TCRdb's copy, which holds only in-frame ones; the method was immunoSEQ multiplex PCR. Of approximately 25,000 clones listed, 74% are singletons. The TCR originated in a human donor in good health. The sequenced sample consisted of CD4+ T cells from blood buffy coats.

The CDR3 spells CASSISGSNEQYF. CDR3 coding DNA: TGTGCCAGTAGTATCAGCGGGAGTAACGAGCAGTACTTC. V is TRBV19 and J is TRBJ2-7; TRBD2 matches 8 bases. Trimming took 3 bases from V and 5 from J; bases not matched to a gene: 3. Germline CDR1 is LNHDA and CDR2 is SQIVND (reference sequence). The CDR3 length is 13 residues.